The 10 T cell receptor beta chains in this list originate from one sample, sequenced in a study of CD8+ T cells in alopecia areata. The sample's treatment: oral pan-JAK inhibitor, 5-10 mg twice daily. As the sequencing template, cDNA was produced by extracting RNA and reverse transcribing it. The protocol was immunoSEQ multiplex PCR, while the TCRdb copy is restricted to in-frame clones and leaves out a portion. The sample has about 200,000 clones, 55% to 70% seen once. The specimen comprised CD4+ T cells sorted from blood, sampled at week 24, from a patient treated with tofacitinib. These receptor sequences come from a human donor with alopecia areata.

A note on this clone: Just one base apart from a much larger clone, this may be a read error. Other DNA sequences within the sample encode an identical CDR3. This sequence joins TRBV7-2 and TRBJ2-5; D gene unclear. The germline CDR1 and CDR2 sequences are SGHTA and FQGNSA. Trimming took 0 bases from V and 4 from J, leaving 3 bases between them. The CDR3 has 12 residues. CDR3 region: CASSLARETQYF. CDR3 sequence (DNA): TGTGCCAGCAGCTTAGCGAGAGAGACCCAGTACTTC.

This clone has a handful of counts. This chain uses TRBV6-1 with TRBJ1-2, with D perhaps matching TRBD1 (5 bases). With 1 base removed from V and 7 bases from J, the gap between germline ends came to 16 bases. Germline-derived CDR1 and CDR2 are MNHNS and SASEGT. The CDR3 is 15 amino acids. CDR3 sequence reads: CASSEGPGFDSGYTF. In DNA form, the CDR3 reads TGTGCCAGCAGTGAAGGACCAGGGTTCGACAGTGGCTACACCTTC.

J is TRBJ2-5 and V is TRBV4-2; D uncertain. The CDR3 extends over 13 amino acids. V was clipped by 2 bases and J by 5 bases, with 9 bases between them. In germline, CDR1 is LGHNA, CDR2 YNFKEQ. The CDR3 region has the DNA TGTGCCAGCAGCCAAAGGCCAAGCGAGACCCAGTACTTC. Amino acids: CASSQRPSETQYF.

This chain connects TRBV5-1 to TRBJ2-2; no firm D call. CDR3 size: 19 residues. V was clipped by 4 bases and J by 2 bases, with 24 bases between them. The V gene's germline CDR1 is SGHRS and CDR2 YFSETQ. CDR3 DNA: TGCGCCAGCAGCCCTTACCGGTTTGCCGAGCGACGTAACACCGGGGAGCTGTTTTTT. Residues: CASSPYRFAERRNTGELFF.

The chain is built from TRBV5-6 and TRBJ2-7, with D hard to call. The V end was cut by 3 bases, the J end by 3 bases, with 13 bases between. The germline CDR1 and CDR2 sequences are SGHDT and YYEEEE. The CDR3 sequence is 14 residues long. CDR3 loop: CASSSVAFGYEQYF. In DNA form, the CDR3 reads TGTGCCAGCAGCTCCGTAGCATTCGGCTACGAGCAGTACTTC.

This clone was found once. The chain couples TRBV11-2 to TRBJ1-1; D call uncertain. V dropped 5 bases and J dropped 1 base, with 8 bases sitting between them. CDR1 is SGHAT and CDR2 is FQNNGV in the germline V gene. The CDR3 sequence is 13 residues long. CDR3 in DNA: TGTGCCAGCAGCCCAGACACGAACACTGAAGCTTTCTTT. It encodes CASSPDTNTEAFF.

The chain recombines TRBV7-2 with TRBJ2-3, with D possibly matching TRBD2 (7 bases). Germline V CDR1 and CDR2: SGHTA, FQGNSA. The V and J ends lost 5 bases and 6 bases respectively, with 15 bases between them. This CDR3 comprises 14 residues. The CDR3 coding sequence is TGTGCCAGCAGCCCGGGGGGCCTCGGGGATACGCAGTATTTT. Protein product: CASSPGGLGDTQYF.

This clone was found a few times. The chain couples TRBV7-2 to TRBJ2-3; 7 bases line up with TRBD2. CDR3 length: 16 residues. V dropped 4 bases and J dropped 6; count of bases not matched to a gene: 13. Germline lookup yields CDR1 SGHTA and CDR2 FQGNSA. The CDR3 DNA reads as TGTGCCAGCAGCTCCCCACGTGGGAGGGTCCGGGATACGCAGTATTTT. Its protein product is CASSSPRGRVRDTQYF.

A few counts support this clone. The chain combines TRBV4-3 with TRBJ2-7; 9 bases fit TRBD1. The length of the CDR3 is 15 residues. The V segment lost 4 bases and the J segment 6 bases; nucleotides outside the gene matches: 10. The germline V gene encodes CDR1 LGHNA and CDR2 YSLEER. The CDR3 nucleotides are TGCGCCAGCAGCCGCAACTCCGGGACAGGGCGCGAGCAGTACTTC. This encodes CASSRNSGTGREQYF.

This clone came up a few times. This chain links TRBV15 with TRBJ2-1; D is uncertain. Trimming took 3 bases from V and 6 from J, leaving 9 bases between them. This CDR3 comprises 13 residues. Germline values: CDR1 LNHNV, CDR2 YYDKDF (reference sequence). CDR3: CATSRTDPNEQFF. For the CDR3, the DNA is TGTGCCACCAGCAGGACCGATCCCAATGAGCAGTTCTTC.